Each of the 14 T cell receptor beta chains below was sequenced from the same sample in a study of CD8 T cells in ankylosing spondylitis. TCRdb re-analysed the 5' RACE reads in MiXCR, keeping a single row per CDR3 protein. The data contain more than 300,000 distinct CDR3 sequences, around a tenth of them singletons. The sample comprised blood, either unsorted or a sorted T cell fraction (not recorded which). These TCRs come from a female donor with ankylosing spondylitis or in good health (not recorded which).

This clonotype was observed many times. The chain uses TRBV20-1 and TRBJ2-7; the match to TRBD2 covers 16 bases. Germline V gene data show CDR1 as DFQATT and CDR2 as SNEGSKA (reference sequence). The CDR3 spans 14 residues. V dropped 5 bases and J dropped 10; count of bases not matched to a gene: 8. The CDR3 nucleotides read TGCAGTGCTTCCGGGACTAGCGGGGGGGTTGATCAGTACTTC. Translating gives CSASGTSGGVDQYF.

J is TRBJ2-1 and V is TRBV28; no reliable D call. Germline V gene lookup returns CDR1 MDHEN and CDR2 SYDVKM. V was trimmed by 2 bases and J by 7 bases, leaving 27 bases between them. The CDR3 runs to 19 residues. CDR3 DNA: TGTGCCAGCAGTTTAGGGTTGGGTAGGAACAGCAATATTTGGAATGAGCAGTTCTTC. The encoded protein is CASSLGLGRNSNIWNEQFF.

As regards this clonotype: With a much larger clone just one base away, this may be a read error. The chain has TRBV28 and TRBJ2-4; TRBD1 is a possible D gene (5 bases). Per the germline V gene, CDR1 is MDHEN and CDR2 is SYDVKM. The CDR3 runs 15 residues. The CDR3 reads CTSTLGVPAKNIQYF. The DNA of the CDR3 is TGTACCAGCACCCTAGGGGTCCCAGCCAAAAACATTCAGTACTTC.

This clonotype was seen many times. The chain is built from TRBV7-2 and TRBJ2-5, with TRBD2 matching 12 bases. V trimming: 4 bases; J trimming: 10 bases; junction bases outside the gene matches: 7. The CDR3 is 14 amino acids. Per the germline V gene, CDR1 is SGHTA and CDR2 is FQGNSA. CDR3 coding DNA: TGTGCCAGCAGCTCGACTAGCGGGAGTGTAGGCCAGTACTTC. Protein: CASSSTSGSVGQYF. The full variable domain, completed using reference TRBV7-2 and TRBJ2-5, is GAGVSQSPSNKVTEKGKDVELRCDPISGHTALYWYRQSLGQGLEFLIYFQGNSAPDKSGLPSDRFSAERTGGSVSTLTIQRTQQEDSAVYLCASSSTSGSVGQYFGPGTRLLVL.

This clonotype has at least ten counts. V is TRBV7-9 and J is TRBJ2-3; no definite D call. The CDR3 length is 16 residues. With 1 base removed from V and 6 bases from J, the gap between germline ends came to 17 bases. The germline V gene has CDR1 SEHNR and CDR2 FQNEAQ (reference sequence). The CDR3 region is CASSLGQEVPDDTQYF. DNA for the CDR3: TGTGCCAGCAGCTTAGGGCAGGAAGTCCCGGACGATACGCAGTATTTT.

This rearrangement joins TRBV3-1 to TRBJ2-1; 8 nucleotides align to TRBD1. Unmatched junction bases numbered 6, after V lost 4 bases and J lost 10 bases. The CDR3 extends over 13 amino acids. From germline, CDR1 is LGHDT and CDR2 YNNKEL (reference sequence). The CDR3 protein is CASSPYRDREQFF. CDR3 coding DNA: TGTGCCAGCAGCCCGTACCGGGACAGGGAGCAGTTCTTC.

This clonotype was seen at least ten times. The rearrangement uses TRBV6-5 and TRBJ1-1; D unresolved. This CDR3 is built from 15 residues. V lost 0 bases and J 4 bases, leaving 12 bases between the germline ends. The germline V gene has CDR1 MNHEY and CDR2 SVGAGI. The CDR3 protein is CASSYSAALGTEAFF. In DNA, the CDR3 is TGTGCCAGCAGTTACTCGGCAGCCTTGGGCACTGAAGCTTTCTTT.

This clonotype has ten or more counts. The chain uses TRBV7-9 and TRBJ1-2; D might be TRBD1 (5 bases). The V gene lost 4 bases and the J gene lost 4 bases, with 19 bases spanning the gap. Germline lookup yields CDR1 SEHNR and CDR2 FQNEAQ (reference sequence). The CDR3 length is 16 residues. CDR3 in amino acids: CASSSASTARAYGYTF. The CDR3 DNA sequence: TGTGCCAGCAGCTCAGCCTCGACCGCCAGGGCCTATGGCTACACCTTC.

The chain joins TRBV3-1 to TRBJ2-3; 13 positions agree with TRBD2. The CDR3 runs 19 residues. From germline, CDR1 is LGHDT and CDR2 YNNKEL (reference sequence). The V segment lost 0 bases and the J segment 4 bases; nucleotides outside the gene matches: 10. The chain's CDR3 is CASSQDVGLAGALADTQYF. The CDR3, as DNA: TGTGCCAGCAGCCAAGATGTAGGACTAGCGGGGGCTTTGGCAGATACGCAGTATTTT.

The sample holds many counts of this clonotype. The chain links TRBV5-1 to TRBJ1-1, with 8 bases that match TRBD1. The CDR3 has 18 amino acids. CDR1 is SGHRS, CDR2 YFSETQ, per germline. The V gene end was trimmed by 0 bases and the J gene end by 1 base; junction bases not matched to a gene: 11. The CDR3 DNA follows: TGCGCCAGCAGCTTGGGGACAGGGTCAGACGTGCGGAACACTGAAGCTTTCTTT. Its protein product is CASSLGTGSDVRNTEAFF.

This clonotype was seen repeatedly, ten times or more. The V gene is TRBV6-1, the J gene TRBJ1-3, with a weak D call TRBD1 (5 bases). The CDR3 totals 13 residues. Germline CDR1 MNHNS, CDR2 SASEGT. V lost 7 bases to trimming and J lost 0 bases, with 7 bases between them. The CDR3 region has the DNA TGTGCCAGCACGGACAACTCTGGAAACACCATATATTTT. It codes for CASTDNSGNTIYF.

The chain has TRBV4-2 and TRBJ2-1, with D possibly being TRBD2 (6 bases). Trimming took off 3 bases at V and 8 bases at J, with 17 bases between the two ends. Germline V gives CDR1 LGHNA, CDR2 YNFKEQ. The CDR3 has 15 amino acids. CDR3 coding DNA: TGTGCCAGCAGCCAGTGGGCGGGGCAGAGCCATGAGCAGTTCTTC. Its protein is CASSQWAGQSHEQFF.

This clonotype was detected many times. The V and J genes are TRBV7-2 and TRBJ2-3; D gene ambiguous. Per germline, CDR1 SGHTA and CDR2 FQGNSA. Between the trimmed V and J ends, which lost 3 bases and 5 bases, there was a span of 9 bases. The CDR3 length is 13 residues. The DNA of the CDR3 is TGTGCCAGCAGCTTCGGTGGGGTAGATACGCAGTATTTT. Translated, it gives CASSFGGVDTQYF.

The chain joins TRBV4-1 to TRBJ1-3; D gene uncertain. V was cut by 0 bases and J by 4 bases, with 10 bases left in between. CDR1 is MGHRA and CDR2 is YSYEKL in the germline V gene. The CDR3 contains 15 residues. The CDR3, as DNA: TGCGCCAGCAGCCAAGATCCAGGATCAGGAAACACCATATATTTT. Residues: CASSQDPGSGNTIYF.